This T cell receptor beta chain was recorded in a study of persistence of HIV-infected CD4 T cells. Study-level findings and limits: Within sorted populations, more oligoclonal TCRs accompanied more oligoclonal proviruses. Rare CMV-responding cells carrying HIV-1 proviruses were not analyzed separately for TCR.

Details on this clone: The antigen is not known.

The immunoSEQ assay was version 4, run in survey mode. TCRdb's table, derived via immunoSEQ multiplex PCR, lists solely in-frame clones and lacks some. This table has around 60,000 clones, approximately 75% appearing once. Trimming took 8 bases from V and 0 from J, leaving 7 bases between them. Germline V CDR1 and CDR2: MNHEY, SVGAGI. The CDR3 runs to 13 residues. Cells were stimulated with overlapping HIV-1 Gag 15-mer peptides. CD40L/CD69 double-negative CD45RO-high memory CD4+ T cells were collected. The sequences come from CD4+ T cells sorted from PBMCs after approximately 20-hour stimulation, collected from a patient who received antiretroviral therapy. This clonotype was obtained from an adult man with HIV who was CMV-seropositive. V is TRBV6-5 and J is TRBJ2-2; no firm D call. CDR3 protein: CASQAPNTGELFF. DNA for the CDR3: TGTGCCAGCCAGGCACCGAACACCGGGGAGCTGTTTTTT.